This entry lists 2 T cell receptor beta chains sequenced from one sample in a study of PD-1 blockade in classical Hodgkin lymphoma. All trial patients relapsed after autologous stem cell transplantation. Starting with thawed PBMCs, CD4+ T cells were purified by magnetic negative selection. Method: immunoSEQ multiplex PCR; TCRdb's copy keeps in-frame clones and lacks some. The top ten clones hold approximately 2.6% of a sample with several thousand clones, around four fifths of them seen once. The sample in question was CD4+ T cells from blood, obtained at baseline. All receptors derive from a human donor with classical Hodgkin lymphoma.

The chain combines TRBV25-1 with TRBJ2-3; 7 nucleotides line up with TRBD1. V dropped 3 bases and J dropped 0; count of bases not matched to a gene: 3. CDR3 length: 15 amino acids. Germline lookup yields CDR1 MGHDK and CDR2 SYGVNS. The CDR3 is CASSDPRGSTDTQYF. CDR3 sequence (DNA): TGTGCCAGCAGTGACCCCAGGGGGAGCACAGATACGCAGTATTTT.

The chain recombines TRBV5-1 with TRBJ2-3; D unresolved. The CDR3 covers 16 residues. The V end was cut by 0 bases, the J end by 2 bases, with 13 bases between. Germline V gene sequence: CDR1 SGHRS, CDR2 YFSETQ. CDR3 nucleotide sequence: TGCGCCAGCAGCTTGGAGGCCAGCAGACTCACAGATACGCAGTATTTT. Its translation: CASSLEASRLTDTQYF.